The 15 T cell receptor beta chains given below trace back to one sample, sequenced in a study of T cell changes during pregnancy in multiple sclerosis. This table comes from immunoSEQ multiplex PCR, and its TCRdb copy is limited to in-frame clones, with some not included. The sample has around 86,000 clones, over 80% seen once. Sequences were derived from peripheral blood, sampled in the first trimester of pregnancy. All receptors derive from a female donor with multiple sclerosis, enrolled in a pregnancy study.

The rearrangement links TRBV5-1 to TRBJ1-4; maybe TRBD1 (5 bases). V was trimmed by 0 bases and J by 5 bases, leaving 11 bases between them. The CDR3 contains 15 residues. The germline gives CDR1 SGHRS, CDR2 YFSETQ. DNA of the CDR3: TGCGCCAGCAGCTTGGAGGCAGGGTTGAATGAAAAACTGTTTTTT. It translates to CASSLEAGLNEKLFF.

The chain employs TRBV9 and TRBJ1-3; D unresolved. CDR1 and CDR2 from the germline V gene are SGDLS and YYNGEE. The CDR3 length is 17 residues. Trimming cost V 0 bases and J 6 bases, with 19 bases left between them. In DNA, the CDR3 is TGTGCCAGCAGCGTAGCGGGGAAAAGCCTCGGGAAAAACACCATATATTTT. This codes for CASSVAGKSLGKNTIYF.

The V gene is TRBV29-1, the J gene TRBJ2-3, with D unclear. Trimming shortened V by 5 bases and J by 4 bases, and 19 bases separated the two germline ends. Germline loops: CDR1 SQVTM, CDR2 ANQGSEA. The CDR3 loop spans 15 amino acids. The CDR3 protein is CSVLPDHPVADTQYF. CDR3 sequence (DNA): TGCAGCGTTCTACCTGATCACCCGGTTGCAGATACGCAGTATTTT.

In DNA form, the CDR3 reads TGTGCCAGTAGTATAAGGTCGGGTACTGAGCAGTTCTTC. As protein: CASSIRSGTEQFF. This chain connects TRBV19 to TRBJ2-1; D call uncertain. This CDR3 is 13 amino acids long. Germline values: CDR1 LNHDA, CDR2 SQIVND (reference sequence). The ends were cut back, 2 bases at V and 9 bases at J, with 11 bases in the middle.

The V call is TRBV19, the J call TRBJ1-1; D call uncertain. V lost 10 bases, J lost 6 bases, and 15 bases lay in between. The CDR3 is 12 residues long. From germline, CDR1 is LNHDA and CDR2 SQIVND (reference sequence). The CDR3 spells CATADGEAEAFF. The CDR3 DNA follows: TGTGCCACCGCCGACGGAGAGGCTGAAGCTTTCTTT. The variable domain in full, completed from reference TRBV19 and TRBJ1-1, reads DGGITQSPKYLFRKEGQNVTLSCEQNLNHDAMYWYRQDPGQGLRLIYYSQIVNDFQKGDIAEGYSVSREKKESFPLTVTSAQKNPTAFYLCATADGEAEAFFGQGTRLTVV.

This rearrangement joins TRBV12-5 to TRBJ2-1; 8 bases agree with TRBD1. Germline V gene data show CDR1 as LGHNT and CDR2 as FRNRAP. The CDR3 sequence is 20 residues long. With V trimmed by 3 bases and J by 7 bases, 23 bases remained unmatched. The CDR3 region is CASGFFPLRDRRLSRNEQFF. CDR3 coding DNA: TGTGCTAGTGGTTTCTTCCCACTTCGGGACAGGCGCCTCTCGAGGAATGAGCAGTTCTTC.

The rearrangement joins TRBV4-1 to TRBJ1-2, with 9 bases lining up with TRBD1. V trimming: 0 bases; J trimming: 2 bases; junction bases outside the gene matches: 7. The CDR3 runs 17 residues. In germline, CDR1 is MGHRA, CDR2 YSYEKL. The CDR3 DNA reads as TGCGCCAGCAGCCAAGAGCGGGACAGGGCTTCAAACTATGGCTACACCTTC. It specifies CASSQERDRASNYGYTF.

The chain has TRBV27 and TRBJ2-2; tentatively, D is TRBD1 (5 bases). The CDR3 has 12 residues. Between the trimmed V and J ends, which lost 4 bases and 7 bases, there was a span of 7 bases. Germline V gives CDR1 MNHEY, CDR2 SMNVEV (reference sequence). This chain's CDR3 is CASSWGSGELFF. CDR3 DNA: TGTGCCAGCAGTTGGGGCAGCGGGGAGCTGTTTTTT.

This chain uses TRBV7-9 with TRBJ1-4, with TRBD1 matching 8 bases. From germline, CDR1 is SEHNR and CDR2 FQNEAQ (reference sequence). The V gene end was trimmed by 5 bases and the J gene end by 7 bases; junction bases not matched to a gene: 9. CDR3 length: 15 residues. This chain's CDR3 is CASSEDRGWAEKLFF. CDR3 nucleotide sequence: TGTGCCAGCAGCGAAGACAGGGGTTGGGCTGAAAAACTGTTTTTT.

This clone was seen a single time. The V and J genes are TRBV5-1 and TRBJ2-3; 9 bases match TRBD1. The CDR3 contains 15 residues. The J segment lost 1 base and the V segment lost 2 bases, leaving 2 bases of the junction unmatched. CDR1 and CDR2 from the germline V gene are SGHRS and YFSETQ. The CDR3 sequence is CASSFRTGGTDTQYF. CDR3 nucleotide sequence: TGCGCCAGCAGCTTTAGGACAGGGGGCACAGATACGCAGTATTTT.

To note about this clone: Other DNA sequences from this sample encode an identical CDR3 as well. V usage is TRBV5-1 and J usage is TRBJ2-1; 8 nucleotides agree with TRBD2. Germline values: CDR1 SGHRS, CDR2 YFSETQ. The ends lost 3 bases at V and 1 base at J; junction bases unmatched: 6. This CDR3 has 16 residues. DNA of the CDR3: TGCGCCAGCAGCTCCGGCGCGGGGGGTTCCTACAATGAGCAGTTCTTC. It translates to CASSSGAGGSYNEQFF.

This clone was observed a few times. This chain uses TRBV14 with TRBJ1-1, with TRBD1 matching 9 bases. V shed 3 bases and J 3 bases; nucleotides not matched to a gene: 8. There are 16 residues in the CDR3. Germline CDR1 SGHDN, CDR2 FVKESK. This CDR3 reads CASSQIQGAGDTEAFF. The CDR3 DNA sequence: TGTGCCAGCAGCCAGATACAGGGGGCAGGGGACACTGAAGCTTTCTTT.

CDR3 bases: TGTGCCAGCAGTTACCTCGGTTCTTATACGCAGTATTTT. Amino acids: CASSYLGSYTQYF. The chain joins TRBV6-5 to TRBJ2-3, with D uncertain. CDR1 and CDR2 (germline): MNHEY, SVGAGI. This CDR3 is 13 amino acids long. Trimming stripped 2 bases from V and 7 bases from J, with 10 bases between.

The chain joins TRBV12-5 to TRBJ2-3, with 8 positions matching TRBD2. Germline assignment: CDR1 LGHNT and CDR2 FRNRAP. The CDR3 consists of 17 residues. The trim removed 5 bases at V and 5 bases at J, leaving 15 bases unmatched. DNA for the CDR3: TGTGCTAGTGGTGACGGCTACCCCAGCGGGGGTTTAGATACGCAGTATTTT. This codes for CASGDGYPSGGLDTQYF.

The rearrangement uses TRBV19 and TRBJ2-3; 8 bases agree with TRBD2. The V and J ends lost 5 bases and 3 bases, in that order; junction bases with no gene match: 10. The CDR3 has 16 amino acids. CDR1 and CDR2 from the germline V gene are LNHDA and SQIVND (reference sequence). The CDR3 reads CASSWTRGAGTDTQYF. The CDR3 region has the DNA TGTGCCAGTAGTTGGACGCGGGGGGCCGGGACAGATACGCAGTATTTT.